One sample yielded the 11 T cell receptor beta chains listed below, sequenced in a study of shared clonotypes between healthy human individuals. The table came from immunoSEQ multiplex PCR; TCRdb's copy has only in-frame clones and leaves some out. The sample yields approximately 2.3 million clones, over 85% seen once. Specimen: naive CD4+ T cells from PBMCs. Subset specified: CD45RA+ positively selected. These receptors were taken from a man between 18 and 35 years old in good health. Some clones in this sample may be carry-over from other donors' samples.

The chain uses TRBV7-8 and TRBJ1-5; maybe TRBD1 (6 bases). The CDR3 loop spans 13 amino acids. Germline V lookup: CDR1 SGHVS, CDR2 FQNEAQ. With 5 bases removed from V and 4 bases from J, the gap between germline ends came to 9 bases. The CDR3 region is CASSAGQNQPQHF. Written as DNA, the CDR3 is TGTGCCAGCAGCGCAGGACAGAATCAGCCCCAGCATTTT. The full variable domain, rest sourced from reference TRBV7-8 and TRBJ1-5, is GAGVSQSPRYKVAKRGQDVALRCDPISGHVSLFWYQQALGQGPEFLTYFQNEAQLDKSGLPSDRFFAERPEGSVSTLKIQRTQQEDSAVYLCASSAGQNQPQHFGDGTRLSIL.

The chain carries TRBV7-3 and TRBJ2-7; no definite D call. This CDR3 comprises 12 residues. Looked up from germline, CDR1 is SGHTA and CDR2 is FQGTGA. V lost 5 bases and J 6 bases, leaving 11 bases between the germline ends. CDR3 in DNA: TGTGCCAGCAGCCCTGGCTGGGGCGAGCAGTACTTC. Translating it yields CASSPGWGEQYF.

CDR3 protein: CATSRHDRGSGKELFF. In DNA, the CDR3 is TGTGCCACCAGCAGACATGACCGTGGTTCGGGGAAGGAGCTGTTTTTT. The gene calls are TRBV15 and TRBJ2-2, with a weak D call TRBD2 (5 bases). Trimming took 2 bases from V and 10 from J, leaving 20 bases between them. The CDR3 extends over 16 amino acids. Germline V CDR1 and CDR2: LNHNV, YYDKDF (reference sequence).

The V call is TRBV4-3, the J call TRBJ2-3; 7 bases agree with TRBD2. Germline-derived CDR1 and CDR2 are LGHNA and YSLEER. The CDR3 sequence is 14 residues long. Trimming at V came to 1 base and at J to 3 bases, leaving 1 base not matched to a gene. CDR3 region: CASSQGLATDTQYF. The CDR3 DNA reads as TGCGCCAGCAGCCAAGGACTAGCAACAGATACGCAGTATTTT.

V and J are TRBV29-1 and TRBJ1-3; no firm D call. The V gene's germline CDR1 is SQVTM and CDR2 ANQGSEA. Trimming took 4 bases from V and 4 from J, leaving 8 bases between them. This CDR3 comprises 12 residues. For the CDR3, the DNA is TGCAGCGTTGCGGGGAACGGAAACACCATATATTTT. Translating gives CSVAGNGNTIYF.

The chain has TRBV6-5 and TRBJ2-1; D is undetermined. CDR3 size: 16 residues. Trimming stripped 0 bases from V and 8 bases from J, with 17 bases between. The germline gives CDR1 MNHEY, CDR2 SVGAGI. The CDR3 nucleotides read TGTGCCAGCAGTTACTCGAAATCTCGGACGCTCGATGAGCAGTTCTTC. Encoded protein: CASSYSKSRTLDEQFF.

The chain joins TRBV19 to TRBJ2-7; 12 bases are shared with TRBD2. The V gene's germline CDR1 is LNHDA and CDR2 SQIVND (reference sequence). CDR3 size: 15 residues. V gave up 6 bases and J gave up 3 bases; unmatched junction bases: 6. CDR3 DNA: TGTGCCAGTAGAGAGACTAGCGGGAGAGTCTACGAGCAGTACTTC. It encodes CASRETSGRVYEQYF. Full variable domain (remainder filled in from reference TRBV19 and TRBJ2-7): DGGITQSPKYLFRKEGQNVTLSCEQNLNHDAMYWYRQDPGQGLRLIYYSQIVNDFQKGDIAEGYSVSREKKESFPLTVTSAQKNPTAFYLCASRETSGRVYEQYFGPGTRLTVT.

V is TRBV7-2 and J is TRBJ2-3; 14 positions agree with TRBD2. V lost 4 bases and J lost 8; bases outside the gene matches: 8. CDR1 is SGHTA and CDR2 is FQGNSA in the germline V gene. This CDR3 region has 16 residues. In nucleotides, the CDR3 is TGTGCCAGCAGCTCGTTAGGGACTAGCGGGAGTAGTACGCAGTATTTT. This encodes CASSSLGTSGSSTQYF.

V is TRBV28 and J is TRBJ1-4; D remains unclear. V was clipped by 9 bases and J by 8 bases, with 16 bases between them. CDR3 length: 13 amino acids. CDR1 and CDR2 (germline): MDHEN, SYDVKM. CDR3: CASGRASPEKLFF. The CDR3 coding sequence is TGTGCCAGTGGGAGGGCGTCCCCGGAAAAACTGTTTTTT.

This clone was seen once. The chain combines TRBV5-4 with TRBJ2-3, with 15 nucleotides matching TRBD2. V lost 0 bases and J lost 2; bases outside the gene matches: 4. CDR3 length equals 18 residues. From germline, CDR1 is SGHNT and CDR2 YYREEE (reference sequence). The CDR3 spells CASSLGGLAGGITDTQYF. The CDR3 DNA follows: TGTGCCAGCAGCTTGGGGGGACTAGCGGGAGGAATCACAGATACGCAGTATTTT.

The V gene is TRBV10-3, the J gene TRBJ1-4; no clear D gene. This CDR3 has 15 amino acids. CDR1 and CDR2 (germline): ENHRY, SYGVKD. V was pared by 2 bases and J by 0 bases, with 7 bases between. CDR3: CAISEDGATNEKLFF. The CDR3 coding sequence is TGTGCCATCAGTGAGGACGGTGCAACTAATGAAAAACTGTTTTTT.